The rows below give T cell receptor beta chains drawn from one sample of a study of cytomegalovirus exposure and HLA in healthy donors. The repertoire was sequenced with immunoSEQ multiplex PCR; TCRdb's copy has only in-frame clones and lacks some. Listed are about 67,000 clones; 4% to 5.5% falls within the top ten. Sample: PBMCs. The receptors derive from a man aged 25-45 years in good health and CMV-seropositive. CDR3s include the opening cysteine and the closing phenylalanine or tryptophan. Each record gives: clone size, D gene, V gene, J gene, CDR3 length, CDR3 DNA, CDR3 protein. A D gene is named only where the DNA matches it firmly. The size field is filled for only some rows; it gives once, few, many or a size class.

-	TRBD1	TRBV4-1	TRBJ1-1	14	TGCGCCAGCAGCCCAGGACAGGGAGCTACTGAAGCTTTCTTT	CASSPGQGATEAFF
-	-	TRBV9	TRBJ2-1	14	TGTGCCAGCAGCGTAGTGGCCCATTACAATGAGCAGTTCTTC	CASSVVAHYNEQFF
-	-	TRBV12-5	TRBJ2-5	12	TGTGCTAGTGGGGACAGACAAGAGACCCAGTACTTC	CASGDRQETQYF
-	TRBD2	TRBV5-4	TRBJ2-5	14	TGTGCCAGCAGCTCCCGGGACTACAAAGAGACCCAGTACTTC	CASSSRDYKETQYF
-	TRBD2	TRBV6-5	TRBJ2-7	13	TGTGCCAGCACCCCGGGGGGGCCCTACGAGCAGTACTTC	CASTPGGPYEQYF
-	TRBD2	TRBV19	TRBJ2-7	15	TGTGCCAGTAGTATACTAGCGGGGGGGCCATACGAGCAGTACTTC	CASSILAGGPYEQYF
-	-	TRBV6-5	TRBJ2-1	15	TGTGCCAGCAGACGCGCGGGGAGGGGGGTCAATGAGCAGTTCTTC	CASRRAGRGVNEQFF
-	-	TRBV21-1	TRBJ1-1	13	TGTGCCAGCAGCAAAGCGGGACAGGGGTATGCTTTCTTT	CASSKAGQGYAFF
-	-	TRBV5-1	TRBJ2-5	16	TGCGCCAGCAGCCTTTTAGGGCGGGACTTAAAAGAGACCCAGTACTTC	CASSLLGRDLKETQYF
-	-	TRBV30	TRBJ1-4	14	TGTGCCTGGAGTGACGGGGGGTCTAATGAAAAACTGTTTTTT	CAWSDGGSNEKLFF
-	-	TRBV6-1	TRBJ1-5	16	TGTGCCAGCAGTGGCCGGGACATGTTATGGAATCAGCCCCAGCATTTT	CASSGRDMLWNQPQHF
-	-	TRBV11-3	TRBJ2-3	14	TGTGCCAGCAGCTTAGTGGCTAGCACAGATACGCAGTATTTT	CASSLVASTDTQYF
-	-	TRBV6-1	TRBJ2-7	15	TGTGCCAGCAGTGAATTAGTTGGACAGCCTTACGAGCAGTACTTC	CASSELVGQPYEQYF
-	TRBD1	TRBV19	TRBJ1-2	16	TGTGCCAGTACCCCGACCCCCGGACAGGCCAGCTATGGCTACACCTTC	CASTPTPGQASYGYTF
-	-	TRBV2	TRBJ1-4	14	TGTGCCAGCAGTGAACCTCGGGAGTCGGAAAAACTGTTTTTT	CASSEPRESEKLFF
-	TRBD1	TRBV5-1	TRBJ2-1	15	TGCGCCAGCAGCTCAAGATCAGGGGGCATATATGAGCAGTTCTTC	CASSSRSGGIYEQFF
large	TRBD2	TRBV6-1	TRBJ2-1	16	TGTGCCAGCAGTGAAGCTAGCGGGGGGGCCTACAATGAGCAGTTCTTC	CASSEASGGAYNEQFF
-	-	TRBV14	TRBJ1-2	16	TGTGCCAGCAGCCAAGATCAGGCCAGGAGGCACTATGGCTACACCTTC	CASSQDQARRHYGYTF
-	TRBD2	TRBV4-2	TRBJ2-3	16	TGTGCCAGCAGCCAAGCCAGCGGGGGGGCTGGGGATACGCAGTATTTT	CASSQASGGAGDTQYF
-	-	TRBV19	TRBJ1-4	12	TGTGCCAGGATACCTCCCGCCGCAGGACTGTTTTTT	CARIPPAAGLFF
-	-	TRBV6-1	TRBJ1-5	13	TGTGCCAGCAGGGAATATAGCAATCAGCCCCAGCATTTT	CASREYSNQPQHF
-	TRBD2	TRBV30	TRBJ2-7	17	TGTGCCTGGAGCGAACCGGGACTAGCAAGAAGCTCCTACGAGCAGTACTTC	CAWSEPGLARSSYEQYF
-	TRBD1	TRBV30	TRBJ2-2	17	TGTGCCTGGAGGCAAACAGGGGCGGTTCCGGACACCGGGGAGCTGTTTTTT	CAWRQTGAVPDTGELFF
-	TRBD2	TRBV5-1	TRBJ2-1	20	TGCGCCAGCAGCTTGGGGTTGAGGGGGGTCAGCGGGAGGTCCTACAATGAGCAGTTCTTC	CASSLGLRGVSGRSYNEQFF
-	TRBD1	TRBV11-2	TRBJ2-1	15	TGTGCCAGCAGAAAAGACAGGGGCAGTCACAATGAGCAGTTCTTC	CASRKDRGSHNEQFF
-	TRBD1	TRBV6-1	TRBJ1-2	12	TGTGCCAGCAGGAAGACAGGGATCGGCTACACCTTC	CASRKTGIGYTF
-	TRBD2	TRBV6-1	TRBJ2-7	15	TGTGCCAGCACCCTAACTAGCGGGAGTTCCTACGAGCAGTACTTC	CASTLTSGSSYEQYF
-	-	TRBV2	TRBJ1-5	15	TGTGCCAGCAGTGGGGACAAATATAGCAATCAGCCCCAGCATTTT	CASSGDKYSNQPQHF
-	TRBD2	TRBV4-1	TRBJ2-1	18	TGCGCCAGCAGCCAAGATAGAATCGGGACTAGAGGGTACAATGAGCAGTTCTTC	CASSQDRIGTRGYNEQFF
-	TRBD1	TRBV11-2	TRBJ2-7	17	TGTGCCAGCAGCCCTGGGGCGGACAGGGGGGGTTCCTACGAGCAGTACTTC	CASSPGADRGGSYEQYF
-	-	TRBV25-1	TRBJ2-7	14	TGTGCCAGCAGTGATATGGGGAGCTCCTACGAGCAGTACTTC	CASSDMGSSYEQYF
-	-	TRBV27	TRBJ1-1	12	TGTGCCAGCAGTCTGCAGGGGAGTGAAGCTTTCTTT	CASSLQGSEAFF
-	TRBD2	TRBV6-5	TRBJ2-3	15	TGTGCCAGCAGTATAGCGGGTACTAGCACAGATACGCAGTATTTT	CASSIAGTSTDTQYF
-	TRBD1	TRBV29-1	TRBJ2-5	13	TGCAGCGTGATACAGGGGGCAGGGGAGACCCAGTACTTC	CSVIQGAGETQYF
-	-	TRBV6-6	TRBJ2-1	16	TGTGCCAGCAGTACCCCTAGGGACACCACCTACAATGAGCAGTTCTTC	CASSTPRDTTYNEQFF
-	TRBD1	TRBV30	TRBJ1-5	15	TGTGCCTGGAGTAGTACAGGGGCCGGCAATCAGCCCCAGCATTTT	CAWSSTGAGNQPQHF